These 26 T cell receptor beta chains originate from one sample sequenced in a study of beta chain features in type 1 diabetes. Reverse transcribing all isolated RNA meant expressed TCRB transcripts were sequenced. TCRdb keeps only in-frame clones here, not all; method: immunoSEQ multiplex PCR. Of 400,000 to 500,000 clones in the sample, about 14% were seen once. The sequencing input was naive CD4+ T cells from blood. Every receptor here comes from a man aged 25 to 40 in good health.

V is TRBV9 and J is TRBJ2-7, with 8 bases matching TRBD1. V was clipped by 4 bases and J by 4 bases; unmatched bases: 10. Germline V CDR1 and CDR2: SGDLS, YYNGEE. The length of the CDR3 is 15 residues. The CDR3 DNA follows: TGTGCCAGCAGCCCCACCCCTCGGACAGGGTACGAGCAGTACTTC. Amino acids: CASSPTPRTGYEQYF.

The chain couples TRBV6-5 to TRBJ1-2, with no clear D. Germline V gene lookup returns CDR1 MNHEY and CDR2 SVGAGI. The CDR3 consists of 11 residues. Trimming pared 8 bases from V and 6 bases from J, leaving 10 bases between. The CDR3 DNA reads as TGTGCCAGCGGGGTTCGGGATGGCTACACCTTC. Protein sequence: CASGVRDGYTF.

The chain carries TRBV5-1 and TRBJ2-5, with TRBD1 as a possible D gene (5 bases). Germline V gene sequence: CDR1 SGHRS, CDR2 YFSETQ. CDR3 length: 14 amino acids. Trimming took off 0 bases at V and 5 bases at J, with 11 bases between the two ends. The chain's CDR3 is CASSLVGVGETQYF. DNA of the CDR3: TGCGCCAGCAGCTTGGTAGGGGTCGGGGAGACCCAGTACTTC.

This clone has just a few counts. This rearrangement joins TRBV7-9 to TRBJ2-3; 8 bases map to TRBD1. Trimming took 1 base from V and 5 from J; bases not matched to a gene: 8. Germline CDR1 and CDR2: SEHNR and FQNEAQ (reference sequence). CDR3 length: 16 residues. CDR3: CASSLGFRGRGDTQYF. In nucleotides, the CDR3 is TGTGCCAGCAGCTTAGGATTCAGGGGGCGCGGAGATACGCAGTATTTT.

J is TRBJ2-7 and V is TRBV25-1; D ambiguous. Germline V gives CDR1 MGHDK, CDR2 SYGVNS. Trimming removed 1 base from V and 5 bases from J, with 9 bases in between. The length of the CDR3 is 13 residues. The chain's CDR3 is CASSESASHEQYF. The CDR3 bases are TGTGCCAGCAGTGAATCGGCCAGTCACGAGCAGTACTTC.

A note on this clone: This may be a read error: a much more frequent sequence differs by one nucleotide. This rearrangement joins TRBV29-1 to TRBJ2-2; D is ambiguous. CDR3 length: 13 residues. Per germline, CDR1 SQVTM and CDR2 ANQGSEA. Trimming pared 7 bases from V and 1 base from J, leaving 10 bases between. CDR3 in DNA: TGCAGCGCTACCGTAGGGAACACCGGGGAGCTGTTTTTT. The encoded protein is CSATVGNTGELFF.

This clone was observed a few times. J is TRBJ2-3 and V is TRBV30, with D possibly matching TRBD1 (5 bases). The germline gives CDR1 GTSNPN, CDR2 SVGIG (reference sequence). V lost 5 bases to trimming and J lost 2 bases, with 17 bases between them. The length of the CDR3 is 15 residues. In DNA form, the CDR3 reads TGTGCCTGGGATACGGCAGGGCTTTCCACAGATACGCAGTATTTT. Translation gives CAWDTAGLSTDTQYF.

This sequence joins TRBV6-1 and TRBJ2-5, with TRBD1 identical over 8 bases. Trimming at V came to 4 bases and at J to 4 bases, leaving 5 bases not matched to a gene. The CDR3 has 14 residues. Looked up from germline, CDR1 is MNHNS and CDR2 is SASEGT. CDR3 nucleotides: TGTGCCAGCAGTGGGGGACAGGCGAGAGAGACCCAGTACTTC. Its protein is CASSGGQARETQYF.

The chain is built from TRBV5-4 and TRBJ2-1; 7 nucleotides agree with TRBD2. In germline, CDR1 is SGHNT, CDR2 YYREEE (reference sequence). CDR3 size: 16 residues. The V and J ends lost 4 bases and 4 bases, in that order; junction bases with no gene match: 11. CDR3 DNA sequence: TGTGCCAGCAGCGGGGAGGGGCCTGATCCTTACAATGAGCAGTTCTTC. It codes for CASSGEGPDPYNEQFF.

This clone was observed at least ten times. The rearrangement uses TRBV13 and TRBJ2-1, with TRBD2 as a possible D gene (5 bases). CDR1 is PRHDT and CDR2 is FYEKMQ in the germline V gene (reference sequence). The CDR3 has 16 amino acids. V dropped 2 bases and J dropped 2 bases, with 13 bases sitting between them. CDR3 amino acids: CASSLRRSGTYNEQFF. The CDR3 DNA reads as TGTGCCAGCAGCTTAAGGCGGTCCGGGACCTACAATGAGCAGTTCTTC.

The chain uses TRBV30 and TRBJ1-1; 12 positions agree with TRBD1. The germline V gene has CDR1 GTSNPN and CDR2 SVGIG (reference sequence). The CDR3 consists of 15 residues. The junction had 3 bases not matched to a gene; V was cut back by 3 bases and J by 1 base. CDR3 in amino acids: CAWRGDRGQNTEAFF. DNA for the CDR3: TGTGCCTGGAGGGGGGACAGGGGGCAGAACACTGAAGCTTTCTTT.

This clone was counted only a few times. The V and J genes are TRBV14 and TRBJ2-1; tentative D call: TRBD2 (5 bases). Trimming removed 1 base from V and 14 bases from J, with 12 bases in between. The CDR3 sequence is 12 residues long. Germline CDR1 is SGHDN and CDR2 is FVKESK. The CDR3 region is CASSQADTGEFF. The CDR3 nucleotides read TGTGCCAGCAGCCAAGCTGACACCGGGGAGTTCTTC.

The rearrangement joins TRBV7-8 to TRBJ2-7; perhaps TRBD2 as D (5 bases). From germline, CDR1 is SGHVS and CDR2 FQNEAQ. The germline V and J ends were trimmed by 5 bases and 4 bases, with 15 bases remaining between them. The CDR3 is made up of 14 amino acids. The CDR3 DNA reads as TGTGCCAGCAGCAACCCCGGACTGCCTTACGAGCAGTACGTC. It codes for CASSNPGLPYEQYV.

The rearrangement links TRBV20-1 to TRBJ2-7; D call uncertain. Trimming took off 1 base at V and 5 bases at J, with 3 bases between the two ends. CDR1 DFQATT and CDR2 SNEGSKA come from the germline V gene (reference sequence). This CDR3 spans 10 amino acids. CDR3 nucleotide sequence: TGCAGTGCTAGAGGGAACGAGCAGTACTTC. It specifies CSARGNEQYF.

This clone was seen more than once but under ten times. The rearrangement joins TRBV29-1 to TRBJ2-1; no firm D call. Trimming removed 2 bases from V and 2 bases from J, with 1 base in between. The CDR3 is 11 amino acids. The germline gives CDR1 SQVTM, CDR2 ANQGSEA. The CDR3, as DNA: TGCAGCGTTGAACCCTACAATGAGCAGTTCTTC. As protein: CSVEPYNEQFF.

The CDR3 bases are TGTGCCAGCAGCCGGGGACCACCTGGCGCAGATACGCAGTATTTT. Encoded protein: CASSRGPPGADTQYF. The chain links TRBV6-5 to TRBJ2-3; D could derive from TRBD1 or TRBD2 (5 bases each). Germline V gene data show CDR1 as MNHEY and CDR2 as SVGAGI. V shed 6 bases and J shed 4 bases, with 17 bases lying between them. There are 15 residues in the CDR3.

This chain joins TRBV7-6 and TRBJ1-6; D is perhaps TRBD1 (6 bases). The CDR3 is 15 amino acids. Germline CDR1 and CDR2: SGHVS and FNYEAQ. Trimming took 8 bases from V and 9 from J, leaving 20 bases between them. CDR3 in amino acids: CASSGGAPGGSPLHF. The CDR3 DNA reads TGTGCCAGCTCGGGGGGGGCCCCGGGAGGTTCACCCCTCCACTTT.

In this sample, this clone turned up a few times. Written as DNA, the CDR3 is TGCAGCGCTACAGGGGGGAGCAATCAGCCCCAGCATTTT. This translates into CSATGGSNQPQHF. The V call is TRBV29-1, the J call TRBJ1-5; the match to TRBD1 covers 8 bases. V was clipped by 7 bases and J by 1 base; unmatched bases: 3. Germline V gives CDR1 SQVTM, CDR2 ANQGSEA. CDR3 length: 13 residues.

V is TRBV7-2 and J is TRBJ2-5; the D is unclear. This CDR3 has 11 residues. CDR1 SGHTA and CDR2 FQGNSA come from the germline V gene. V shed 7 bases and J shed 5 bases, with 8 bases lying between them. CDR3 coding DNA: TGTGCCAGCATCCTCAAGGAGACCCAGTACTTC. Its protein product is CASILKETQYF.

In its sample, this clone was seen a few times. This sequence joins TRBV15 and TRBJ1-5, with a possible D match to TRBD1 (5 bases). V gave up 4 bases and J gave up 5 bases, with 15 bases separating them. The CDR3 contains 15 residues. Germline-derived CDR1 and CDR2 are LNHNV and YYDKDF (reference sequence). CDR3 sequence (DNA): TGTGCCACCAGCACCCTGGAGGGGCAGGATCAGCCCCAGCATTTT. Its translation is CATSTLEGQDQPQHF.

This clone has a handful of counts. V gene TRBV29-1 combines with J gene TRBJ2-3; 8 bases agree with TRBD2. The length of the CDR3 is 15 residues. Germline loops: CDR1 SQVTM, CDR2 ANQGSEA. Trimming removed 7 bases from V and 6 bases from J; junction bases left unmatched: 15. In nucleotides, the CDR3 is TGCAGCGCCCCAAAGTGGCTAGCGGGTCGGGATACGCAGTATTTT. Its protein product is CSAPKWLAGRDTQYF.

This clone was detected only a few times. The chain recombines TRBV10-3 with TRBJ2-5, with D possibly matching TRBD2 (6 bases). Germline CDR1 is ENHRY and CDR2 is SYGVKD. The CDR3 runs to 11 residues. Trimming left V 10 bases short and J 2 bases short, with 8 bases between. The CDR3 DNA follows: TGTGCCACCCGGGGGCAAGAGACCCAGTACTTC. This encodes CATRGQETQYF.

This clone was found a few times. The V call is TRBV21-1, the J call TRBJ1-5; the table names TRBD1, a call not compared with the DNA. TRBV21-1 is deemed a pseudogene. The CDR3 is 15 amino acids. The CDR3 region is CASSKDRETNQPQHF. CDR3 sequence (DNA): TGTGCCAGCAGCAAAGACAGGGAAACCAATCAGCCCCAGCATTTT.

The chain carries TRBV18 and TRBJ2-1; a possible D gene is TRBD2 (5 bases). The CDR3 sequence is 15 residues long. Germline CDR1 and CDR2: KGHSH and LQKENI. V lost 3 bases and J lost 7, with 16 bases in between. CDR3 coding DNA: TGTGCCAGCTCACCGGGAGCCCAGTCCCAGAATGAGCAGTTCTTC. Translation gives CASSPGAQSQNEQFF.

The V call is TRBV2, the J call TRBJ1-5; D is undetermined. The germline CDR1 and CDR2 sequences are SNHLY and FYNNEI. The CDR3 spans 12 residues. Trimming left V 4 bases short and J 4 bases short, with 5 bases between. The CDR3 loop is CASSGDNQPQHF. The CDR3 DNA reads TGTGCCAGCAGTGGGGATAATCAGCCCCAGCATTTT.

The chain uses TRBV11-3 and TRBJ2-3; no clear D. V was cut by 0 bases and J by 1 base, with 2 bases left in between. The germline V gene has CDR1 SGHNT and CDR2 YENEEA. The CDR3 is 13 residues long. The CDR3 sequence: CASSLEGTDTQYF. The CDR3 coding sequence is TGTGCCAGCAGCTTAGAAGGCACAGATACGCAGTATTTT.